This passage covers 4 T cell receptor beta chains from one sample sequenced in a study of blood T cell repertoires in COVID-19. Clones were read by immunoSEQ multiplex PCR, and TCRdb kept only the in-frame ones, dropping some. The table lists under 200,000 clones, 83% of them singletons. Sequenced input: peripheral blood. The receptor set was obtained from a woman in her 70s who had recovered from COVID-19.

This clone was detected a few times. The chain joins TRBV2 to TRBJ2-1; 9 nucleotides line up with TRBD1. J lost 13 bases, V lost 4 bases, and 11 bases had no gene match. This CDR3 has 14 residues. The V gene's germline CDR1 is SNHLY and CDR2 FYNNEI. CDR3 sequence (DNA): TGTGCCAGCAGTGCGGAGACAGGGGGGGACCTCCAGTTCTTC. Translated: CASSAETGGDLQFF.

The CDR3 loop is CASSEKTGTYEQYF. The CDR3, as DNA: TGTGCCAGCAGCGAGAAGACAGGCACCTACGAGCAGTACTTC. The rearrangement links TRBV5-4 to TRBJ2-7; weak D call: TRBD1 (6 bases). The CDR3 runs to 14 residues. Germline lookup yields CDR1 SGHNT and CDR2 YYREEE (reference sequence). V lost 4 bases to trimming and J lost 2 bases, with 13 bases between them.

This chain connects TRBV10-2 to TRBJ2-7; 9 nucleotides agree with TRBD1. Germline V lookup: CDR1 WSHSY, CDR2 SAAADI. V was pared by 6 bases and J by 2 bases, with 11 bases of the junction left unmatched. This CDR3 has 16 residues. The CDR3 loop reads CASRAHRGPRTYEQYF. CDR3 DNA: TGCGCCAGCAGGGCCCACAGGGGGCCTCGGACCTACGAGCAGTACTTC.

The chain is built from TRBV12-3 or TRBV12-4 and TRBJ2-7; possible D gene TRBD1, 6 bases. V gave up 6 bases and J gave up 0 bases, with 9 bases separating them. This CDR3 has 13 amino acids. The CDR3 sequence is CASRLDSSYEQYF. The CDR3 nucleotides are TGTGCCAGCAGGTTGGACAGCTCCTACGAGCAGTACTTC.